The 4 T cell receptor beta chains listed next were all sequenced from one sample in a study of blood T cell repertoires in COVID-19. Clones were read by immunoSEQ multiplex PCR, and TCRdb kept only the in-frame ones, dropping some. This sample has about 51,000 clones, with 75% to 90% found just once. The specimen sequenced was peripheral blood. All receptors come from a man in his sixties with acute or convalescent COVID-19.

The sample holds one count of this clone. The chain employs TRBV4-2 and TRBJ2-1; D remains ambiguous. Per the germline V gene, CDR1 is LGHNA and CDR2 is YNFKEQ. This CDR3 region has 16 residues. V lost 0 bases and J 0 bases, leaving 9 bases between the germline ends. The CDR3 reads CASSQDLGNSYNEQFF. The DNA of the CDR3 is TGTGCCAGCAGCCAAGATCTAGGTAACTCCTACAATGAGCAGTTCTTC.

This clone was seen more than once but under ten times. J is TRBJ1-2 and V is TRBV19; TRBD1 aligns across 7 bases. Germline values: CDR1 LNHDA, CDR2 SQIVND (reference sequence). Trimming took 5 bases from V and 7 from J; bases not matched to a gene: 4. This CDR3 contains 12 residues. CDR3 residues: CASSRQGAGYTF. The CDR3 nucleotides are TGTGCCAGTAGTCGACAGGGTGCTGGCTACACCTTC.

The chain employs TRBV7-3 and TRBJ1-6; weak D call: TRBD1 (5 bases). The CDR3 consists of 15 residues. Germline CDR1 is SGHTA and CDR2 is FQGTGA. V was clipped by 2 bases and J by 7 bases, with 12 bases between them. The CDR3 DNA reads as TGTGCCAGCAGCTTAGGCGTGGCAGGGAATTCACCCCTCCACTTT. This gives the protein CASSLGVAGNSPLHF. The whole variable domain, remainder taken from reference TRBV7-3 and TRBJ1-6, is GAGVSQTPSNKVTEKGKYVELRCDPISGHTALYWYRQSLGQGPEFLIYFQGTGAADDSGLPNDRFFAVRPEGSVSTLKIQRTERGDSAVYLCASSLGVAGNSPLHFGNGTRLTVT.

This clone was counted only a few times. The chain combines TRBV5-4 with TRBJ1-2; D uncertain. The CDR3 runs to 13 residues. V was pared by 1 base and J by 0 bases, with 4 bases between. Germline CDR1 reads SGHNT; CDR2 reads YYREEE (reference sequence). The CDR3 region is CASSLTANYGYTF. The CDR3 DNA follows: TGTGCCAGCAGCTTGACAGCTAACTATGGCTACACCTTC.